This T cell receptor (beta chain) was obtained from a study of blood T cell repertoires in COVID-19. Looking at the study overall: Donors in the United States, Italy and Spain gave samples during acute or convalescent COVID-19. From T cells, B-cell-depleted T cells, or PBMCs came the material, which was cDNA or gDNA.

This clone was counted many times. Seattle's cohort entered during active infection and was followed longitudinally. Original processing notes: The authors estimated nucleated cell counts from reference gene primer amplification. Assay: immunoSEQ multiplex PCR; the TCRdb copy retains only in-frame clones and omits some. V, J and clone size reflect that table, while D and trimming were determined from the DNA. The profile covers fewer than 300,000 clones, with around 81% appearing a single time and 15% to 17% taken by the ten largest. CDR3 size: 15 residues. Germline V gives CDR1 MDHEN, CDR2 SYDVKM. Trimming removed 7 bases from V and 2 bases from J; junction bases left unmatched: 9.

This TCR was recovered from an older person with COVID-19, enrolled during active disease. The V call is TRBV28, the J call TRBJ1-1; TRBD1 matches 8 bases. Sequenced sample: peripheral blood. The chain's CDR3 is CASKPADRGNTEAFF. As DNA, the CDR3 is TGTGCCAGCAAGCCCGCCGACAGGGGTAACACTGAAGCTTTCTTT.